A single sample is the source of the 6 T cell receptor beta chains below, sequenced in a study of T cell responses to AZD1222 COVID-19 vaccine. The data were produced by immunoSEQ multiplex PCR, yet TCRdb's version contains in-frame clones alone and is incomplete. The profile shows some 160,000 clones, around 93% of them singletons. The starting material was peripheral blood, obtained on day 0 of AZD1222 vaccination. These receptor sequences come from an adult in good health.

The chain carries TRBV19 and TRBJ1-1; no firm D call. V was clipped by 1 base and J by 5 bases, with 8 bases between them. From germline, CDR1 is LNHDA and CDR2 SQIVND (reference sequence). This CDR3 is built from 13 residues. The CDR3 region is CASSIGRSTEAFF. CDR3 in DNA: TGTGCCAGTAGTATAGGAAGGTCGACTGAAGCTTTCTTT. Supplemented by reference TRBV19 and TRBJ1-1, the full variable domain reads DGGITQSPKYLFRKEGQNVTLSCEQNLNHDAMYWYRQDPGQGLRLIYYSQIVNDFQKGDIAEGYSVSREKKESFPLTVTSAQKNPTAFYLCASSIGRSTEAFFGQGTRLTVV.

The CDR3 sequence is CASSLGPSGHEQYF. The CDR3 DNA is TGCGCCAGCAGCCTAGGTCCCTCGGGCCACGAGCAGTACTTC. V gene TRBV5-1 combines with J gene TRBJ2-7; D unclear. V was clipped by 4 bases and J by 5 bases, with 16 bases between them. This CDR3 has 14 residues. Germline CDR1 is SGHRS and CDR2 is YFSETQ.

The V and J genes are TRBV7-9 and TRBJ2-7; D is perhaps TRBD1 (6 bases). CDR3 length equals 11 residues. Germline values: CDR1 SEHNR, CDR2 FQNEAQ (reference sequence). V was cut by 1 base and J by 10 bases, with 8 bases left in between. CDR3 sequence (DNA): TGTGCCAGCAGCTTAGAACAGGGACAGTACTTC. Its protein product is CASSLEQGQYF.

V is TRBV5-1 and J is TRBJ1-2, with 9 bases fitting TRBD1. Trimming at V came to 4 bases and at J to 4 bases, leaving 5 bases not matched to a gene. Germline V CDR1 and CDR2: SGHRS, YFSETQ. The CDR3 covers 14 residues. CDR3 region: CASSTGQGSYGYTF. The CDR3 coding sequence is TGCGCCAGCAGCACCGGACAGGGGAGCTATGGCTACACCTTC. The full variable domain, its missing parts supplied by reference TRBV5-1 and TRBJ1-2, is KAGVTQTPRYLIKTRGQQVTLSCSPISGHRSVSWYQQTPGQGLQFLFEYFSETQRNKGNFPGRFSGRQFSNSRSEMNVSTLELGDSALYLCASSTGQGSYGYTFGSGTRLTVV.

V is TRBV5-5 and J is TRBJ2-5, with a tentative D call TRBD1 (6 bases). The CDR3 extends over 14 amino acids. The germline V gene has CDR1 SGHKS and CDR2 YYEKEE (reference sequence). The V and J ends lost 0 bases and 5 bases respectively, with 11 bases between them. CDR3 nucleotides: TGTGCCAGCAGCTTGGTCAGGGGAGAGGAGACCCAGTACTTC. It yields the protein CASSLVRGEETQYF.

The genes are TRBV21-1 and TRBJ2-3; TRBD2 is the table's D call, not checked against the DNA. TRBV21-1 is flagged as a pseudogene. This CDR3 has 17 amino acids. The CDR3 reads CASSKEHGSSSTDTQYF. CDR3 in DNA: TGTGCCAGCAGCAAAGAACATGGATCTAGCAGTACAGATACGCAGTATTTT.